This TCR beta chain is from a study of T cell responses to AZD1222 COVID-19 vaccine. Broader study findings: Close to half of all spike-specific TCRs reportedly target regions of the variants that are unmutated.

Note on this clone: The antigen is unknown.

Using immunoSEQ multiplex PCR, the repertoire was profiled, and TCRdb retains in-frame clones only, with some absent. The table shows roughly 130,000 clones, with around 94% occurring only once. The receptor comes from an adult in good health. This sample comprised peripheral blood, obtained on day 0 of AZD1222 vaccination.

CDR3 in amino acids: CASSSPNPPATQYF. Here the CDR3 DNA reads TGTGCCAGCAGCTCCCCGAATCCGCCAGCCACGCAGTATTTT. The rearrangement joins TRBV7-9 to TRBJ2-3, with D uncertain. This CDR3 is 14 amino acids long. CDR1 is SEHNR and CDR2 is FQNEAQ in the germline V gene (reference sequence). V lost 4 bases and J 9 bases, leaving 17 bases between the germline ends.